These 13 T cell receptor beta chains came from one sample sequenced in a study of shared clonotypes between healthy human individuals. The repertoire was sequenced with immunoSEQ multiplex PCR; TCRdb's copy has only in-frame clones and lacks some. This table has approximately 2.4 million clones, approximately 94% appearing once. Sequenced material: naive CD4+ T cells sorted from blood. Subset here: CD45RA+ positively selected. These receptors all come from a man aged 18 to 35 in good health.

The rearrangement uses TRBV30 and TRBJ2-1; D is perhaps TRBD1 (5 bases). The V end lost 4 bases, the J end lost 6 bases, and 13 bases lay between the germline ends. CDR3 length: 13 residues. Per the germline V gene, CDR1 is GTSNPN and CDR2 is SVGIG (reference sequence). The CDR3 protein is CAWKQGAGNEQFF. CDR3 bases: TGTGCCTGGAAGCAGGGCGCCGGCAATGAGCAGTTCTTC.

The chain has TRBV2 and TRBJ2-2, with 10 bases fitting TRBD1. Germline V gene data show CDR1 as SNHLY and CDR2 as FYNNEI. The V segment lost 5 bases and the J segment 2 bases; nucleotides outside the gene matches: 5. CDR3 size: 16 residues. CDR3 in DNA: TGTGCCAGCAGTCTCGGGACAGGGGACAACACCGGGGAGCTGTTTTTT. Encoded protein: CASSLGTGDNTGELFF.

V and J are TRBV7-6 and TRBJ2-7, with D perhaps TRBD2 (6 bases). The CDR3 sequence is 13 residues long. V was trimmed by 4 bases and J by 7 bases, leaving 14 bases between them. CDR1 is SGHVS, CDR2 FNYEAQ, per germline. CDR3 nucleotide sequence: TGTGCCAGCAGCTCTCGGGAGTCCGGGGAGCAGTACTTC. Translated: CASSSRESGEQYF.

The genes are TRBV7-9 and TRBJ2-5; TRBD1 agrees at 7 bases. The CDR3 covers 14 residues. The J segment lost 0 bases and the V segment lost 5 bases, leaving 3 bases of the junction unmatched. The germline gives CDR1 SEHNR, CDR2 FQNEAQ (reference sequence). The CDR3 protein is CASSTGTDQETQYF. The CDR3 DNA is TGTGCCAGCAGCACTGGGACAGACCAAGAGACCCAGTACTTC.

The V and J genes are TRBV27 and TRBJ2-7, with 10 bases fitting TRBD2. The CDR3 runs to 16 residues. Germline V gives CDR1 MNHEY, CDR2 SMNVEV (reference sequence). V lost 5 bases, J lost 0 bases, and 7 bases stayed unmatched. CDR3 in DNA: TGTGCCAGCAGTCCTAGAGCGGGAGGGAGCTCCTACGAGCAGTACTTC. Translated, it gives CASSPRAGGSSYEQYF.

The chain links TRBV28 to TRBJ1-6; 8 nucleotides match TRBD1. The CDR3 sequence is 17 residues long. Germline-derived CDR1 and CDR2 are MDHEN and SYDVKM. V lost 4 bases, J lost 5 bases, and 10 bases stayed unmatched. In DNA form, the CDR3 reads TGTGCCAGCAGTTGGCAACAGGGGGTCCTCAATAATTCACCCCTCCACTTT. Its translation: CASSWQQGVLNNSPLHF. The variable domain in full, with the rest retrieved from reference TRBV28 and TRBJ1-6, is DVKVTQSSRYLVKRTGEKVFLECVQDMDHENMFWYRQDPGLGLRLIYFSYDVKMKEKGDIPEGYSVSREKKERFSLILESASTNQTSMYLCASSWQQGVLNNSPLHFGNGTRLTVT.

The rearrangement links TRBV7-9 to TRBJ2-5; D is uncertain. The germline V gene encodes CDR1 SEHNR and CDR2 FQNEAQ (reference sequence). CDR3 length: 13 residues. V lost 7 bases and J lost 5, with 14 bases in between. CDR3 protein: CASTFGPRETQYF. CDR3 nucleotides: TGTGCCAGCACCTTTGGCCCACGGGAGACCCAGTACTTC.

This chain uses TRBV7-9 with TRBJ2-5; D remains unclear. V was clipped by 7 bases and J by 2 bases, with 23 bases between them. Germline assignment: CDR1 SEHNR and CDR2 FQNEAQ (reference sequence). The CDR3 has 17 residues. The CDR3: CASTIYLTTRPQETQYF. CDR3 DNA sequence: TGTGCCAGCACCATATACCTTACGACAAGGCCACAAGAGACCCAGTACTTC.

This clone occurred once. V and J are TRBV28 and TRBJ1-1; 9 nucleotides line up with TRBD1. The CDR3 covers 16 residues. CDR1 is MDHEN and CDR2 is SYDVKM in the germline V gene. The V and J ends lost 5 bases and 0 bases, in that order; junction bases with no gene match: 7. In nucleotides, the CDR3 is TGTGCCAGCAGTGCTCCGGGACAGGGCCTGAACACTGAAGCTTTCTTT. This gives the protein CASSAPGQGLNTEAFF.

This rearrangement joins TRBV4-3 to TRBJ2-7; D gene uncertain. The CDR3 has 13 residues. Germline-derived CDR1 and CDR2 are LGHNA and YSLEER. Trimming took 3 bases from V and 2 from J, leaving 8 bases between them. Here the CDR3 DNA reads TGCGCCAGCAGCCACATAAACCCCTACGAGCAGTACTTC. This sequence encodes CASSHINPYEQYF.

The J gene is TRBJ1-1, the V gene TRBV25-1; D gene uncertain. Trimming removed 4 bases from V and 4 bases from J, with 4 bases in between. Germline assignment: CDR1 MGHDK and CDR2 SYGVNS. The CDR3 has 11 amino acids. The CDR3, as DNA: TGTGCCAGCAGTGCACTCACTGAAGCTTTCTTT. It yields the protein CASSALTEAFF.

This clone was recorded once. The gene calls are TRBV29-1 and TRBJ1-2; D gene uncertain. The germline V and J ends were trimmed by 4 bases and 4 bases, with 7 bases remaining between them. Germline V CDR1 and CDR2: SQVTM, ANQGSEA. This CDR3 comprises 11 residues. CDR3 sequence: CSVAGTYGYTF. The DNA of the CDR3 is TGCAGCGTTGCGGGAACCTATGGCTACACCTTC. The entire variable domain, with the rest obtained from reference TRBV29-1 and TRBJ1-2, is as follows: SAVISQKPSRDICQRGTSLTIQCQVDSQVTMMFWYRQQPGQSLTLIATANQGSEATYESGFVIDKFPISRPNLTFSTLTVSNMSPEDSSIYLCSVAGTYGYTFGSGTRLTVV.

This chain uses TRBV5-1 with TRBJ2-1; perhaps TRBD1 as D (5 bases). V was cut by 1 base and J by 8 bases, with 10 bases left in between. Germline values: CDR1 SGHRS, CDR2 YFSETQ. The CDR3 runs to 13 residues. CDR3 nucleotide sequence: TGCGCCAGCAGCTTGCTCCAGGGCCATGAGCAGTTCTTC. Protein: CASSLLQGHEQFF.